This passage covers 17 T cell receptor beta chains from one sample sequenced in a study of cytomegalovirus exposure and HLA in healthy donors (TCRdb year 2017). Library preparation employed the immunoSEQ multiplex PCR assay. The multiplex PCR relied on a mix of 60 forward primers for TCR Vbeta segments and 13 reverse primers for TCR Jbeta segments. In TCRdb, the immuneACCESS table is reduced to in-frame sequences with V and J assigned. These tables do not hold every clone; where another copy was compared, an unresolved V gene accounts for under half, and the others remain unexplained. The sample profile shows fewer than 200,000 clones; around 80% of them were found once. The ten largest clones capture around 0.74% of the sample. Sequenced material: PBMCs. Every receptor here comes from a woman between 40 and 55 years old in good health and CMV-seronegative.

V usage is TRBV30 and J usage is TRBJ2-7; 7 bases map to TRBD2. Trimming at V came to 3 bases and at J to 3 bases, leaving 8 bases not matched to a gene. Per germline, CDR1 GTSNPN and CDR2 SVGIG (reference sequence). This CDR3 has 14 residues. CDR3 residues: CAWRNRDYLYEQYF. The CDR3 DNA follows: TGTGCCTGGAGGAACCGGGACTACCTCTACGAGCAGTACTTC. The entire variable domain, with the rest obtained from reference TRBV30 and TRBJ2-7, is as follows: SQTIHQWPATLVQPVGSPLSLECTVEGTSNPNLYWYRQAAGRGLQLLFYSVGIGQISSEVPQNLSASRPQDRQFILSSKKLLLSDSGFYLCAWRNRDYLYEQYFGPGTRLTVT.

The gene calls are TRBV7-2 and TRBJ2-1; the match to TRBD2 covers 12 bases. V trimming: 4 bases; J trimming: 2 bases; junction bases outside the gene matches: 6. Germline CDR1 is SGHTA and CDR2 is FQGNSA. This CDR3 is 17 amino acids long. The CDR3 protein is CASSSDLAGGPYNEQFF. The CDR3 region has the DNA TGTGCCAGCAGCTCCGACCTAGCGGGAGGGCCCTACAATGAGCAGTTCTTC.

The V call is TRBV6-6, the J call TRBJ2-1; TRBD1 aligns across 9 bases. Germline V gene lookup returns CDR1 MNHNY and CDR2 SVGAGI (reference sequence). The CDR3 is 15 amino acids. V was pared by 6 bases and J by 8 bases, with 11 bases of the junction left unmatched. The CDR3 is CASSEGTGSLYEQFF. The CDR3 DNA sequence: TGTGCCAGCAGCGAGGGGACAGGGTCCCTTTATGAGCAGTTCTTC.

The gene calls are TRBV15 and TRBJ2-7, with TRBD2 matching over 11 bases. Germline CDR1 reads LNHNV; CDR2 reads YYDKDF (reference sequence). The V and J ends lost 5 bases and 7 bases, in that order; junction bases with no gene match: 7. The CDR3 loop spans 14 amino acids. The CDR3 coding sequence is TGTGCCACCAGCTCCCGGACTAGCGGGTGGGAGCAGTACTTC. Amino acids: CATSSRTSGWEQYF.

This chain connects TRBV28 to TRBJ2-7; D uncertain. Germline CDR1 is MDHEN and CDR2 is SYDVKM. The CDR3 runs to 12 residues. Between the trimmed V and J ends, which lost 1 base and 7 bases, there was a span of 8 bases. The DNA for the CDR3 is TGTGCCAGCAGTTTATACAGCCCGGAGCAGTACTTC. It translates to CASSLYSPEQYF.

The chain recombines TRBV27 with TRBJ1-4; TRBD1 might be the D (6 bases). The CDR3 length is 15 residues. V lost 6 bases, J lost 5 bases, and 16 bases lay in between. Germline CDR1 is MNHEY and CDR2 is SMNVEV (reference sequence). Here the CDR3 reads CASSHLRGGNEKLFF. The CDR3 coding sequence is TGTGCCAGCAGCCACCTCAGAGGGGGAAATGAAAAACTGTTTTTT.

The V gene is TRBV29-1, the J gene TRBJ2-2, with TRBD1 identical over 10 bases. Germline CDR1 reads SQVTM; CDR2 reads ANQGSEA. The CDR3 consists of 14 residues. V dropped 6 bases and J dropped 4; count of bases not matched to a gene: 5. The CDR3 DNA sequence: TGCAGCGTCCTGACAGGGGGCAGCACCGGGGAGCTGTTTTTT. Translated: CSVLTGGSTGELFF.

The sample holds one count of this clone. The chain is built from TRBV5-1 and TRBJ2-1, with D possibly being TRBD2 (5 bases). Trimming shortened V by 0 bases and J by 7 bases, and 5 bases separated the two germline ends. Germline-derived CDR1 and CDR2 are SGHRS and YFSETQ. This CDR3 comprises 12 residues. CDR3 region: CASSLAGNEQFF. As DNA, the CDR3 is TGCGCCAGCAGCTTGGCGGGGAATGAGCAGTTCTTC. Using reference TRBV5-1 and TRBJ2-1 for the parts outside the CDR3, the full variable domain is KAGVTQTPRYLIKTRGQQVTLSCSPISGHRSVSWYQQTPGQGLQFLFEYFSETQRNKGNFPGRFSGRQFSNSRSEMNVSTLELGDSALYLCASSLAGNEQFFGPGTRLTVL.

This clone was detected ten times or more. The chain joins TRBV11-3 to TRBJ1-1; 7 bases match TRBD1. Looked up from germline, CDR1 is SGHNT and CDR2 is YENEEA. The CDR3 totals 14 residues. The V gene end was trimmed by 7 bases and the J gene end by 0 bases; junction bases not matched to a gene: 5. The CDR3, as DNA: TGTGCCAGCAACCCGGGACAGATGAACACTGAAGCTTTCTTT. This gives the protein CASNPGQMNTEAFF.

V is TRBV29-1 and J is TRBJ1-2; 8 bases line up with TRBD1. V shed 1 base and J 5 bases; nucleotides not matched to a gene: 3. The CDR3 runs 13 residues. Germline CDR1 is SQVTM and CDR2 is ANQGSEA. The CDR3 is CSVEVRTGYGYTF. CDR3 DNA sequence: TGCAGCGTTGAAGTAAGGACAGGGTATGGCTACACCTTC. The entire variable domain, with the rest obtained from reference TRBV29-1 and TRBJ1-2, is as follows: SAVISQKPSRDICQRGTSLTIQCQVDSQVTMMFWYRQQPGQSLTLIATANQGSEATYESGFVIDKFPISRPNLTFSTLTVSNMSPEDSSIYLCSVEVRTGYGYTFGSGTRLTVV.

The chain has TRBV11-2 and TRBJ1-1; the match to TRBD1 covers 9 bases. Germline values: CDR1 SGHAT, CDR2 FQNNGV. The CDR3 covers 13 residues. The CDR3 nucleotides are TGTGCGCAAGACAGGGGGTTGAACACTGAAGCTTTCTTT. Its protein product is CAQDRGLNTEAFF.

The chain couples TRBV19 to TRBJ2-2; 10 positions match TRBD2. From germline, CDR1 is LNHDA and CDR2 SQIVND (reference sequence). V dropped 4 bases and J dropped 5; count of bases not matched to a gene: 10. This CDR3 has 17 amino acids. As DNA, the CDR3 is TGTGCCAGTAGTACCCATCTAGCGGGAGTATGGACCGGGGAGCTGTTTTTT. Amino acids: CASSTHLAGVWTGELFF.

The chain carries TRBV14 and TRBJ2-7; a possible D gene is TRBD2 (5 bases). Trimming shortened V by 0 bases and J by 3 bases, and 12 bases separated the two germline ends. The germline CDR1 and CDR2 sequences are SGHDN and FVKESK. This CDR3 is built from 15 residues. The CDR3 loop is CASSQDRGRDYEQYF. The CDR3 region has the DNA TGTGCCAGCAGCCAAGATCGGGGTAGGGACTACGAGCAGTACTTC.

The V and J genes are TRBV19 and TRBJ1-1; possible D gene TRBD1, 6 bases. CDR3 length equals 16 residues. The germline V gene encodes CDR1 LNHDA and CDR2 SQIVND (reference sequence). The V end was cut by 6 bases, the J end by 1 base, with 18 bases between. The CDR3, as DNA: TGTGCCAGTAGGCCCAAGAGGACAGTTCAGAACACTGAAGCTTTCTTT. The encoded protein is CASRPKRTVQNTEAFF.

The chain couples TRBV11-1 to TRBJ2-5; D is uncertain. The length of the CDR3 is 10 residues. Per germline, CDR1 SGHAT and CDR2 FQDESV (reference sequence). V was clipped by 5 bases and J by 11 bases, with 9 bases between them. The CDR3: CASSGVEQYF. CDR3 DNA: TGTGCCAGCAGCGGAGTAGAGCAGTACTTC.

This chain connects TRBV7-8 to TRBJ2-3; possible D gene TRBD1, 6 bases. Deletions cut 3 bases from V and 0 bases from J, with 13 bases between. This CDR3 has 16 residues. CDR1 and CDR2 from the germline V gene are SGHVS and FQNEAQ. The CDR3 nucleotides read TGTGCCAGCAGCTTTCGGAACAGGGCTAGCACAGATACGCAGTATTTT. As protein: CASSFRNRASTDTQYF.

The chain is built from TRBV5-1 and TRBJ2-5; 11 nucleotides line up with TRBD2. Germline CDR1 reads SGHRS; CDR2 reads YFSETQ. V shed 0 bases, J shed 5 bases, and the junction held 3 bases outside the gene matches. This CDR3 region has 15 residues. CDR3 amino acids: CASSLELAGVETQYF. The CDR3 bases are TGCGCCAGCAGCTTGGAACTAGCGGGGGTGGAGACCCAGTACTTC.